Below are 32 T cell receptor beta chains sequenced from a single sample in a study of spatial heterogeneity in lung cancer. Time point denoted: sample taken at primary tumor resection. TCRdb passed the 5' RACE reads through MiXCR, listing each CDR3 protein once. The sample lists about 92,000 distinct CDR3 sequences, over 9.5% occurring once. The material was PBMCs, obtained at surgery. These receptors were obtained from a male donor with early-stage non-small cell lung cancer.

This clonotype was detected many times. The chain employs TRBV28 and TRBJ1-2; weak D call: TRBD1 (5 bases). There are 17 residues in the CDR3. Germline values: CDR1 MDHEN, CDR2 SYDVKM. V lost 5 bases and J lost 8, with 27 bases in between. In DNA, the CDR3 is TGTGCCAGCAGTATCCCGTTGGGGGTCGCGGGACTAATGGGCTACACCTTC. Residues: CASSIPLGVAGLMGYTF.

The V call is TRBV7-8, the J call TRBJ1-4; TRBD1 matches 8 bases. Germline V gene lookup returns CDR1 SGHVS and CDR2 FQNEAQ. The CDR3 contains 14 residues. V lost 2 bases, J lost 12 bases, and 8 bases stayed unmatched. The CDR3 is CASSLQGATRELFF. The DNA of the CDR3 is TGTGCCAGCAGCTTACAGGGGGCAACGAGGGAACTGTTTTTT.

This clonotype was observed a few times. The chain combines TRBV29-1 with TRBJ2-5; 8 bases agree with TRBD2. CDR3 length: 12 residues. The germline V gene has CDR1 SQVTM and CDR2 ANQGSEA. J was trimmed by 4 bases and V by 8 bases; bases with no gene match: 6. Here the CDR3 reads CSTGLALETQYF. DNA for the CDR3: TGCAGCACCGGACTAGCCCTAGAGACCCAGTACTTC.

The chain couples TRBV2 to TRBJ2-6; D is uncertain. The CDR3 consists of 13 residues. Germline CDR1 SNHLY, CDR2 FYNNEI. Trimming shortened V by 7 bases and J by 2 bases, and 6 bases separated the two germline ends. CDR3 region: CASNEPGANVLTF. CDR3 nucleotide sequence: TGTGCCAGCAACGAGCCTGGGGCCAACGTCCTGACTTTC.

This rearrangement joins TRBV24-1 to TRBJ2-5; D may be TRBD2 (5 bases). CDR3 length: 14 residues. With 3 bases removed from V and 3 bases from J, the gap between germline ends came to 10 bases. Germline-derived CDR1 and CDR2 are KGHDR and SFDVKD. The CDR3 protein is CATSDNGLEETQYF. CDR3 sequence (DNA): TGTGCCACCAGTGATAACGGACTGGAAGAGACCCAGTACTTC.

This clonotype was observed a few times. In DNA form, the CDR3 reads TGTGCCAGCAGCTTAGGTAGCGGGGGTTACAATGAGCAGTTCTTC. This codes for CASSLGSGGYNEQFF. The chain carries TRBV7-9 and TRBJ2-1, with TRBD2 matching 9 bases. The length of the CDR3 is 15 residues. The germline V gene encodes CDR1 SEHNR and CDR2 FQNEAQ (reference sequence). V dropped 1 base and J dropped 4; count of bases not matched to a gene: 2.

This chain uses TRBV20-1 with TRBJ2-1; D might be TRBD2 (6 bases). Trimming pared 6 bases from V and 2 bases from J, leaving 17 bases between. Germline V gene data show CDR1 as DFQATT and CDR2 as SNEGSKA (reference sequence). The CDR3 is 15 residues long. CDR3 sequence (DNA): TGCAGTGCAAATACTAGACCGGGGGCCTACAATGAGCAGTTCTTC. It encodes CSANTRPGAYNEQFF.

The chain is built from TRBV4-1 and TRBJ1-2, with D possibly matching TRBD1 (6 bases). V was trimmed by 0 bases and J by 4 bases, leaving 15 bases between them. CDR3 length equals 16 residues. In germline, CDR1 is MGHRA, CDR2 YSYEKL. CDR3 sequence (DNA): TGCGCCAGCAGCCAAGATTTTGGGGGGGCTCCCTATGGCTACACCTTC. It yields the protein CASSQDFGGAPYGYTF.

The chain couples TRBV29-1 to TRBJ2-7, with D possibly called TRBD1 or TRBD2 (5 bases each). The CDR3 is 14 residues long. V was clipped by 7 bases and J by 3 bases, with 19 bases between them. CDR1 and CDR2 (germline): SQVTM, ANQGSEA. Here the CDR3 DNA reads TGCAGCGCCCGTCCCGGGGCTGGTAGCTACGAGCAGTACTTC. This sequence encodes CSARPGAGSYEQYF.

Many counts were recorded for this clonotype. The V call is TRBV7-8, the J call TRBJ2-7; D is uncertain. CDR3 length: 14 residues. Germline V gene lookup returns CDR1 SGHVS and CDR2 FQNEAQ. Trimming took off 2 bases at V and 3 bases at J, with 11 bases between the two ends. CDR3 protein: CASSLRPTVYEQYF. Written as DNA, the CDR3 is TGTGCCAGCAGCTTAAGGCCCACAGTCTACGAGCAGTACTTC.

This clonotype was detected only a few times. The chain couples TRBV12-3 or TRBV12-4 to TRBJ2-7; 8 nucleotides align to TRBD2. V gave up 1 base and J gave up 4 bases; unmatched junction bases: 6. CDR3 length equals 15 residues. CDR3 DNA: TGTGCCAGCAGTTTAGTAGCGGGGACTGCATACGAGCAGTACTTC. Translation: CASSLVAGTAYEQYF.

The chain combines TRBV27 with TRBJ1-2; no definite D call. Germline CDR1 reads MNHEY; CDR2 reads SMNVEV (reference sequence). Deletions cut 5 bases from V and 3 bases from J, with 10 bases between. The CDR3 extends over 13 amino acids. The CDR3 DNA reads TGTGCCAGCAGTCGAAAGCGCGACTATGGCTACACCTTC. Its protein product is CASSRKRDYGYTF.

This chain uses TRBV18 with TRBJ2-1, with TRBD1 matching over 7 bases. The CDR3 runs 15 residues. J lost 2 bases, V lost 3 bases, and 4 bases had no gene match. Germline V gene sequence: CDR1 KGHSH, CDR2 LQKENI. The CDR3 loop is CASSPSGGAYNEQFF. The CDR3 DNA reads TGTGCCAGCTCACCGTCAGGGGGTGCCTACAATGAGCAGTTCTTC.

The CDR3 spells CASSPSFVATTTDTQYF. Written as DNA, the CDR3 is TGTGCCAGCTCACCAAGCTTTGTAGCTACAACCACAGATACGCAGTATTTT. The chain recombines TRBV18 with TRBJ2-3; D unresolved. The CDR3 is 17 residues long. Germline V CDR1 and CDR2: KGHSH, LQKENI. Trimming removed 2 bases at V and 2 bases at J, with 17 bases between.

This chain links TRBV12-3 or TRBV12-4 with TRBJ1-6; D not resolved. This CDR3 is 11 amino acids long. V gave up 4 bases and J gave up 8 bases, with 3 bases separating them. In DNA form, the CDR3 reads TGTGCCAGCAGTTCTGATTCACCCCTCCACTTT. As protein: CASSSDSPLHF.

The J gene is TRBJ1-1, the V gene TRBV5-1; no firm D call. V lost 1 base, J lost 3 bases, and 10 bases lay in between. The CDR3 is 14 amino acids. Germline CDR1 and CDR2: SGHRS and YFSETQ. The CDR3 protein is CASSLRGGDTEAFF. The CDR3 region has the DNA TGCGCCAGCAGCTTGCGCGGAGGAGACACTGAAGCTTTCTTT.

The chain combines TRBV9 with TRBJ2-1, with D maybe TRBD2 (5 bases). Germline V gene data show CDR1 as SGDLS and CDR2 as YYNGEE. CDR3 length: 14 amino acids. Deletions cut 3 bases from V and 8 bases from J, with 15 bases between. CDR3 residues: CASSAYTSRDEQFF. CDR3 in DNA: TGTGCCAGCAGCGCATATACTAGTCGGGATGAGCAGTTCTTC.

J is TRBJ2-2 and V is TRBV7-9, with 12 bases matching TRBD2. Per germline, CDR1 SEHNR and CDR2 FQNEAQ (reference sequence). The CDR3 length is 18 residues. The V segment lost 2 bases and the J segment 4 bases; nucleotides outside the gene matches: 8. In nucleotides, the CDR3 is TGTGCCAGCAGCTTACCTCGGACTAGCGGGGCCGTCACCGGGGAGCTGTTTTTT. Residues: CASSLPRTSGAVTGELFF. The full variable domain, rest sourced from reference TRBV7-9 and TRBJ2-2, is DTGVSQNPRHKITKRGQNVTFRCDPISEHNRLYWYRQTLGQGPEFLTYFQNEAQLEKSRLLSDRFSAERPKGSFSTLEIQRTEQGDSAMYLCASSLPRTSGAVTGELFFGEGSRLTVL.

Comment on this clonotype: Relative to the germline gene, one junction end is altered; a read error may explain this. The chain couples TRBV7-7 to TRBJ2-5; 8 nucleotides match TRBD2. This CDR3 region has 15 residues. Germline CDR1 is SSHAT and CDR2 is FNYEAQ (reference sequence). This chain's CDR3 is CASSFEAGGQETQYF. The CDR3 DNA reads as TGTGCTAGCAGCTTTGAGGCGGGGGGCCAAGAGACCCAGTACTTC.

This clonotype turned up a few times. V gene TRBV9 combines with J gene TRBJ1-5; D may be TRBD1 (5 bases). The germline V and J ends were trimmed by 0 bases and 2 bases, with 9 bases remaining between them. This CDR3 is built from 15 residues. Per the germline V gene, CDR1 is SGDLS and CDR2 is YYNGEE. For the CDR3, the DNA is TGTGCCAGCAGCGTAGGAGGGGTTGGCAATCAGCCCCAGCATTTT. It is translated as CASSVGGVGNQPQHF. Filled out from reference TRBV9 and TRBJ1-5, the complete variable domain reads DSGVTQTPKHLITATGQRVTLRCSPRSGDLSVYWYQQSLDQGLQFLIQYYNGEERAKGNILERFSAQQFPDLHSELNLSSLELGDSALYFCASSVGGVGNQPQHFGDGTRLSIL.

CDR3 region: CASNRGSYNEQFF. CDR3 coding DNA: TGCGCCAGCAACAGGGGAAGTTACAATGAGCAGTTCTTC. The chain carries TRBV5-1 and TRBJ2-1; 7 bases fit TRBD1. Per the germline V gene, CDR1 is SGHRS and CDR2 is YFSETQ. V lost 6 bases and J lost 4; bases outside the gene matches: 4. The CDR3 is 13 residues long.

The chain couples TRBV5-1 to TRBJ2-7; the D gene is possibly TRBD2 (5 bases). Trimming stripped 0 bases from V and 0 bases from J, with 7 bases between. This CDR3 has 14 residues. Looked up from germline, CDR1 is SGHRS and CDR2 is YFSETQ. As DNA, the CDR3 is TGCGCCAGCAGCTTGGTAGGGAGCTCCTACGAGCAGTACTTC. This translates into CASSLVGSSYEQYF.

The chain recombines TRBV7-9 with TRBJ2-3; D unclear. CDR3 size: 12 residues. The germline V gene encodes CDR1 SEHNR and CDR2 FQNEAQ (reference sequence). V lost 11 bases to trimming and J lost 2 bases, with 11 bases between them. DNA of the CDR3: TGTGCCGCCCAGACGGACACAGATACGCAGTATTTT. Protein: CAAQTDTDTQYF.

The CDR3 loop is CASSSTTYGYTF. CDR3 coding DNA: TGTGCCAGCAGTTCCACTACCTATGGCTACACCTTC. V usage is TRBV6-2 or TRBV6-3 and J usage is TRBJ1-2; D is undetermined. Germline assignment: CDR1 MNHEY and CDR2 SVGEGT. V was clipped by 4 bases and J by 4 bases, with 7 bases between them. The CDR3 length is 12 residues.

The CDR3 DNA sequence: TGCAGCGCTAAGACAGGGTCCTACAATGAGCAGTTCTTC. It yields the protein CSAKTGSYNEQFF. The chain links TRBV29-1 to TRBJ2-1; 7 bases line up with TRBD1. The V segment lost 7 bases and the J segment 1 base; nucleotides outside the gene matches: 4. Germline lookup yields CDR1 SQVTM and CDR2 ANQGSEA. CDR3 length: 13 residues.

This clonotype appeared many times. The V and J genes are TRBV19 and TRBJ1-5, with TRBD1 matching 8 bases. This CDR3 contains 17 residues. The V segment lost 0 bases and the J segment 4 bases; nucleotides outside the gene matches: 8. Germline CDR1 is LNHDA and CDR2 is SQIVND (reference sequence). CDR3 coding DNA: TGTGCCAGTAGTATAGATCTCGAACAGGGGGTAAATCAGCCCCAGCATTTT. Residues: CASSIDLEQGVNQPQHF.

This clonotype occurred many times. This chain uses TRBV12-3 or TRBV12-4 with TRBJ1-2, with 7 bases identical to TRBD1. CDR3 length equals 13 residues. Trimming took 6 bases from V and 4 from J; bases not matched to a gene: 5. In nucleotides, the CDR3 is TGTGCCAGCAGCCACGGGACAGCCTATGGCTACACCTTC. It translates to CASSHGTAYGYTF.

This clonotype was counted a few times. V is TRBV10-3 and J is TRBJ2-7; D gene unclear. V was pared by 2 bases and J by 2 bases, with 7 bases between. Germline CDR1 reads ENHRY; CDR2 reads SYGVKD. The CDR3 has 13 residues. CDR3: CAISETSPYEQYF. Here the CDR3 DNA reads TGTGCCATCAGTGAGACTTCGCCCTACGAGCAGTACTTC.

There are many counts of this clonotype. This sequence joins TRBV28 and TRBJ2-7; TRBD1 agrees at 7 bases. Trimming at V came to 5 bases and at J to 1 base, leaving 8 bases not matched to a gene. Germline assignment: CDR1 MDHEN and CDR2 SYDVKM. The CDR3 extends over 15 amino acids. The CDR3 nucleotides read TGTGCCAGCAGTCCCAGGGGGACCGGGTCCTACGAGCAGTACTTC. It is translated as CASSPRGTGSYEQYF.

The chain uses TRBV3-1 and TRBJ1-1, with 10 nucleotides matching TRBD1. The CDR3 is made up of 15 amino acids. Germline assignment: CDR1 LGHDT and CDR2 YNNKEL (reference sequence). Unmatched junction bases numbered 2, after V lost 4 bases and J lost 0 bases. CDR3 DNA: TGTGCCAGCAGCCTGGGACAGGGGATGAACACTGAAGCTTTCTTT. Protein: CASSLGQGMNTEAFF.

The V gene is TRBV4-3, the J gene TRBJ2-1; TRBD1 agrees at 11 bases. V shed 0 bases and J 8 bases; nucleotides not matched to a gene: 6. Germline CDR1 LGHNA, CDR2 YSLEER. CDR3 length: 16 amino acids. The chain's CDR3 is CASSQEPGQGGYEQFF. In DNA, the CDR3 is TGCGCCAGCAGCCAAGAACCGGGACAGGGGGGCTATGAGCAGTTCTTC.

This clonotype was detected a few times. V gene TRBV28 combines with J gene TRBJ1-2, with D unclear. This CDR3 is 13 amino acids long. The V gene lost 8 bases and the J gene lost 3 bases, with 13 bases spanning the gap. CDR1 is MDHEN, CDR2 SYDVKM, per germline. The CDR3 spells CASLDRADYGYTF. For the CDR3, the DNA is TGTGCCAGCCTGGATCGGGCCGACTATGGCTACACCTTC.